What follows is one T cell receptor beta chain and its context. Germline-derived CDR1 and CDR2 are SGHNT and YYREEE (reference sequence). Trimming pared 3 bases from V and 3 bases from J, leaving 10 bases between. There are 14 residues in the CDR3. The record originates from a study of blood T cell repertoires in COVID-19. On the study more broadly: Recovered status applied to Cohort 3 donors who had two consecutive negative PCRs. It also applied to those with clearance or with symptom resolution. Sample material is recorded as cDNA or gDNA derived from T cells, B-cell-depleted T cells, or PBMCs.

The participants were between 18 and 89 years old and came from some 23 US areas. Original methodology: Reference gene primer amplification gave estimated nucleated cell counts. Clones were read by immunoSEQ multiplex PCR, and TCRdb kept only the in-frame ones, dropping some. V and J calls and clone size are as listed in that table; D and trimming were resolved from the DNA. The table lists a few hundred thousand clones, about 89% of them singletons, with 1.9% in the top ten. The V gene is TRBV5-4, the J gene TRBJ1-3; TRBD1 is a possible D gene (6 bases). The clonotype comes from a man between 35 and 55 years old in a cohort exposed to, infected with or recovered from COVID-19 (not recorded which). Specimen: PBMCs or T cells enriched from blood (not recorded which). The CDR3 DNA reads as TGTGCCAGCAGCTCGCAGGGGAATGGAAACACCATATATTTT. It specifies CASSSQGNGNTIYF.